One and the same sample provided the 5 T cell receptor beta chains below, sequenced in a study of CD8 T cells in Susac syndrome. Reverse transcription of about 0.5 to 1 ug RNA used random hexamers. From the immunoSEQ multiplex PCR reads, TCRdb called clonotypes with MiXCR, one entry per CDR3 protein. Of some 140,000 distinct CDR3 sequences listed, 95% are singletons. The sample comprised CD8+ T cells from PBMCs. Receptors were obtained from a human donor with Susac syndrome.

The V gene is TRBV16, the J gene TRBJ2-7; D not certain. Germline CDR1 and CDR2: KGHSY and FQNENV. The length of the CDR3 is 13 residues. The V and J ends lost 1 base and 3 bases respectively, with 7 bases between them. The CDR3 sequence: CASSQFQYYEQYF. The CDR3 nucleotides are TGTGCCAGCAGCCAATTCCAGTACTACGAGCAGTACTTC.

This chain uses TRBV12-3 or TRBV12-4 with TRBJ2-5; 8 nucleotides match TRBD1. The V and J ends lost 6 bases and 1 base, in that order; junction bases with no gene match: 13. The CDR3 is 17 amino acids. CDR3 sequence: CASSLGQGQAFQETQYF. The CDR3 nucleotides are TGTGCCAGCAGCCTAGGGCAGGGACAGGCCTTCCAAGAGACCCAGTACTTC.

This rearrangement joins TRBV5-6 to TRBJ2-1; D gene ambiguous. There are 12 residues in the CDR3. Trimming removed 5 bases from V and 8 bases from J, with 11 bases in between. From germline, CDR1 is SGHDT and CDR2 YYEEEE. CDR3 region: CASRSSVDEQFF. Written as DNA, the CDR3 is TGTGCCAGCAGGTCTTCGGTCGATGAGCAGTTCTTC.

CDR3: CASSATSGDTGELFF. CDR3 nucleotides: TGTGCCAGCAGCGCAACTAGCGGGGACACCGGGGAGCTGTTTTTT. The chain couples TRBV9 to TRBJ2-2, with 10 positions matching TRBD2. Germline loops: CDR1 SGDLS, CDR2 YYNGEE. Losses at the gene ends were 3 bases for V and 3 bases for J; bases not matched to a gene: 2. There are 15 residues in the CDR3.

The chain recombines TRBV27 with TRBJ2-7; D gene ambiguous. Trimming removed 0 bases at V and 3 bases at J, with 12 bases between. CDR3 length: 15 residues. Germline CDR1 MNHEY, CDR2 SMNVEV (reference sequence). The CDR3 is CASSLSSGLGYEQYF. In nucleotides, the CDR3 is TGTGCCAGCAGTTTATCTTCTGGGTTGGGCTACGAGCAGTACTTC.